This TCR beta chain was sequenced for a study of T cell repertoires in cytomegalovirus infection. Across the study: Public TCR beta signatures provided an indication of both CMV infection and a matching HLA type.

The CDR3 is made up of 18 amino acids. V lost 5 bases to trimming and J lost 3 bases; unmatched junction nucleotides: 13. Germline CDR1 SGHTA, CDR2 FQGNSA. TCRdb re-called the reads through MiXCR, storing one row per CDR3 protein. This table holds more than 500,000 distinct CDR3 sequences, 16% found once. This clonotype was observed at least ten times. The sequenced sample was CD8+ T cells from PBMCs. The chain joins TRBV7-2 to TRBJ2-4; 10 bases align to TRBD1. This receptor was identified in a human donor in good health (CMV status not recorded). Some clones in this sample may be carry-over from other donors' samples. The CDR3 protein is CASSPLVGTGEGKNIQYF. The CDR3 nucleotides read TGTGCCAGCAGCCCTCTAGTAGGGACAGGGGAGGGCAAAAACATTCAGTACTTC.